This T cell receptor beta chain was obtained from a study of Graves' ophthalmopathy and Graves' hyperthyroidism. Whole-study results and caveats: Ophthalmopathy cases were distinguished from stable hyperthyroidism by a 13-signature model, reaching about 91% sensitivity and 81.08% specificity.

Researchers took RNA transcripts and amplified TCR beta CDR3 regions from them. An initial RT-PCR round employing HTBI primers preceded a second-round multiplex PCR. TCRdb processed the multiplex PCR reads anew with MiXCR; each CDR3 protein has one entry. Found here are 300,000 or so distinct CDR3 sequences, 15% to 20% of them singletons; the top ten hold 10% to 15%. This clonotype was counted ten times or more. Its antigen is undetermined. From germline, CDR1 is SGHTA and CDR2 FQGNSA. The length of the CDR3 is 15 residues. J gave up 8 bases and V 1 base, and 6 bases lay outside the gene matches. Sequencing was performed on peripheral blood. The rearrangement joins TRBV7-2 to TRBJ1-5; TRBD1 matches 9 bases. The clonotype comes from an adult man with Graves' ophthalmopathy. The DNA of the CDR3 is TGTGCCAGCAGCTTAGGGGGACAGGGTCAGGAGCCCCAGCATTTT. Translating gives CASSLGGQGQEPQHF.